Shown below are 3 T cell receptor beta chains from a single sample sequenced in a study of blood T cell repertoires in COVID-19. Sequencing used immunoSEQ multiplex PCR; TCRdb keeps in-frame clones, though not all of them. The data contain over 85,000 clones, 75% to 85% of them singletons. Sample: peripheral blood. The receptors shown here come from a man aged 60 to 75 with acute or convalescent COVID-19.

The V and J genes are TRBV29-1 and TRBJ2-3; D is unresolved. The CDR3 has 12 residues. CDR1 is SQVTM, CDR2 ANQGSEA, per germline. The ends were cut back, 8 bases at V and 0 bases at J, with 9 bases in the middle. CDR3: CSTRFSTDTQYF. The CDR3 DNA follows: TGCAGCACGAGGTTTAGCACAGATACGCAGTATTTT.

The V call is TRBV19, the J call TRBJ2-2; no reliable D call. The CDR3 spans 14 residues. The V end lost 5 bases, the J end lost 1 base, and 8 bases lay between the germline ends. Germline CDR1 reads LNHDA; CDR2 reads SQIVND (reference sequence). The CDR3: CASSWQRNTGELFF. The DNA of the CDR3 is TGTGCCAGTAGTTGGCAGCGGAACACCGGGGAGCTGTTTTTT.

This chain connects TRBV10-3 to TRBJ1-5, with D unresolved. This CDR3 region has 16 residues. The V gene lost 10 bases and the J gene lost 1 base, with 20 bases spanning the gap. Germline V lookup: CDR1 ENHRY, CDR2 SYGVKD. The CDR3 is CATGSGSSSSNQPQHF. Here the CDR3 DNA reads TGTGCCACCGGGTCCGGTTCGTCATCGAGCAATCAGCCCCAGCATTTT.